Here is one T cell receptor (beta chain) with its context. Its antigen is not identified. The CDR3 runs to 14 residues. Germline CDR1 and CDR2: SGHAT and FQDESV (reference sequence). The V and J ends lost 6 bases and 1 base, in that order; junction bases with no gene match: 4. The sample comes from a study of shared clonotypes between healthy human individuals. Study-level findings and limits: Sequencing depth was a factor that was expected to affect clonotype sharing among donors. Only blood underwent sampling, and tissue repertoires likely differ.

Only Caucasian adults living in Nashville, Tennessee served as donors. Per the authors' pipeline: ImmunoSEQ output lacked quality scores and full-length reads, limiting matched filtering. The table came from immunoSEQ multiplex PCR; TCRdb's copy has only in-frame clones and leaves some out. That table gives V, J and clone size, and the DNA gave D and trimming. In the table there are hundreds of thousands of clones, 75% to 85% of which are singletons. Source material: PBMCs. The TCR comes from a woman in her forties in good health. Some clones in this sample may be carry-over from other donors' samples. The J gene is TRBJ2-3, the V gene TRBV11-1; 7 bases align to TRBD1. As DNA, the CDR3 is TGTGCCAGCAGTCGACAGGGAGGCACAGATACGCAGTATTTT. Translated, it gives CASSRQGGTDTQYF.